This T cell receptor beta chain was documented in a study of T cell changes during pregnancy in multiple sclerosis. CDR3 length: 18 residues. V lost 1 base and J lost 0, with 16 bases in between. Germline CDR1 and CDR2: SGHVS and FQNEAQ. TCRdb's copy holds only in-frame clones and misses some; the assay was immunoSEQ multiplex PCR. Of 73,000 or so clones listed, roughly 89% were seen once; the top ten hold around 0.9%. The starting material was peripheral blood, obtained in the second trimester of pregnancy. J is TRBJ1-5 and V is TRBV7-8; tentative D call: TRBD1 (5 bases). The receptor was derived from a female donor with multiple sclerosis, enrolled in a pregnancy study. CDR3 residues: CASSLGSGARPSNQPQHF. The CDR3 bases are TGTGCCAGCAGCTTAGGTAGCGGGGCCCGACCTAGCAATCAGCCCCAGCATTTT.